The 9 T cell receptor beta chains in this list originate from one sample, sequenced in a study of blood T cell repertoires in COVID-19. TCRdb keeps only in-frame clones here, not all; method: immunoSEQ multiplex PCR. The sample gives about 210,000 clones, roughly 90% of which show up once; around 4.8% is in the top ten. Material: peripheral blood. The receptors stem from a woman between 35 and 50 years old with acute or convalescent COVID-19.

The chain is built from TRBV19 and TRBJ1-2; TRBD1 aligns across 7 bases. The germline CDR1 and CDR2 sequences are LNHDA and SQIVND (reference sequence). The CDR3 has 13 residues. With V trimmed by 3 bases and J by 7 bases, 5 bases remained unmatched. The CDR3 here is CASSMAQGLGYTF. CDR3 bases: TGTGCCAGTAGTATGGCACAGGGGCTTGGCTACACCTTC.

This clone has just one count. This chain links TRBV19 with TRBJ2-3, with TRBD1 identical over 9 bases. Germline V gene data show CDR1 as LNHDA and CDR2 as SQIVND (reference sequence). The CDR3 runs 16 residues. The J segment lost 2 bases and the V segment lost 6 bases, leaving 9 bases of the junction unmatched. The CDR3: CASSPMGQGLTDTQYF. The CDR3 nucleotides are TGTGCCAGTAGCCCTATGGGACAGGGTCTCACAGATACGCAGTATTTT. Looking up the rest from reference TRBV19 and TRBJ2-3 gives the full variable domain: DGGITQSPKYLFRKEGQNVTLSCEQNLNHDAMYWYRQDPGQGLRLIYYSQIVNDFQKGDIAEGYSVSREKKESFPLTVTSAQKNPTAFYLCASSPMGQGLTDTQYFGPGTRLTVL.

The chain joins TRBV9 to TRBJ1-2; no firm D call. V lost 4 bases to trimming and J lost 7 bases, with 17 bases between them. The CDR3 is 14 residues long. Germline lookup yields CDR1 SGDLS and CDR2 YYNGEE. The DNA of the CDR3 is TGTGCCAGCAGCTTCGCCCCGGGGAAGGGTGGCTACACCTTC. Protein: CASSFAPGKGGYTF.

The chain is built from TRBV18 and TRBJ1-5; D remains unclear. Trimming left V 2 bases short and J 4 bases short, with 6 bases between. CDR3 length: 13 residues. CDR1 is KGHSH, CDR2 LQKENI, per germline. CDR3 DNA sequence: TGTGCCAGCTCACCATCCCCTAATCAGCCCCAGCATTTT. Its protein product is CASSPSPNQPQHF.

The gene calls are TRBV6-4 and TRBJ2-2; D gene uncertain. V was trimmed by 5 bases and J by 0 bases, leaving 7 bases between them. Germline loops: CDR1 MRHNA, CDR2 SNTAGT. The CDR3 runs 14 residues. The CDR3 sequence is CASSRVTNTGELFF. The DNA of the CDR3 is TGTGCCAGCAGTAGAGTAACGAACACCGGGGAGCTGTTTTTT.

This clone was detected only a few times. The rearrangement joins TRBV16 to TRBJ1-2; D perhaps matches TRBD1 (5 bases). V lost 0 bases, J lost 7 bases, and 9 bases lay in between. Germline V gene data show CDR1 as KGHSY and CDR2 as FQNENV. The length of the CDR3 is 13 residues. CDR3 nucleotides: TGTGCCAGCAGCCAATCAGCGGGGGGTGGCTACACCTTC. It codes for CASSQSAGGGYTF.

The gene calls are TRBV12-3 or TRBV12-4 and TRBJ1-1; D gene uncertain. V shed 3 bases and J shed 0 bases, with 2 bases lying between them. The CDR3 has 12 amino acids. This chain's CDR3 is CASSFVNTEAFF. As DNA, the CDR3 is TGTGCCAGCAGTTTCGTGAACACTGAAGCTTTCTTT.

The V gene is TRBV5-8, the J gene TRBJ1-5; TRBD1 aligns across 7 bases. With 4 bases clipped from V and 5 bases from J, the junction kept 3 bases outside the gene matches. This CDR3 spans 13 amino acids. CDR1 is SGHTS and CDR2 is YDEGEE in the germline V gene. CDR3 protein: CASSQGGDQPQHF. The DNA for the CDR3 is TGTGCCAGCAGCCAGGGGGGCGATCAGCCCCAGCATTTT. Variable domain in full (rest from reference TRBV5-8 and TRBJ1-5): EAGVTQSPTHLIKTRGQQATLRCSPISGHTSVYWYQQALGLGLQFLLWYDEGEERNRGNFPPRFSGRQFPNYSSELNVNALELEDSALYLCASSQGGDQPQHFGDGTRLSIL.

In this sample, this clone turned up once. The chain recombines TRBV7-9 with TRBJ1-6; no firm D call. The CDR3 is 13 residues long. The ends were cut back, 0 bases at V and 15 bases at J, with 12 bases in the middle. Germline-derived CDR1 and CDR2 are SEHNR and FQNEAQ (reference sequence). DNA of the CDR3: TGTGCCAGCAGCTTAGCTCGAGCCCAATTCCTCCACTTT. This sequence encodes CASSLARAQFLHF.